These 9 T cell receptor beta chains share one sample of origin, sequenced in a study of blood T cell repertoires in COVID-19 (TCRdb year 2020). Receptors were amplified or captured by the immunoSEQ multiplex PCR assay. TCRdb provides this immuneACCESS table in a form limited to in-frame rearrangements. Some clones are lacking; in checked studies, under half of them reflect an unresolved V gene, and why the rest are absent is not known. The sample table contains about 82,000 clones; only one count was recorded for roughly 82% of them. The ten largest account for around 7.2% of the sample. Input material: peripheral blood. The receptors originated from a man in his forties or fifties with active or convalescent COVID-19.

Written as DNA, the CDR3 is TGCGCCAGCAGCTTAGGACTAGCGGGGGGACCTCACACCGGGGAGCTGTTTTTT. Protein: CASSLGLAGGPHTGELFF. The V gene is TRBV5-1, the J gene TRBJ2-2; 14 nucleotides line up with TRBD2. The CDR3 contains 18 residues. The germline V gene has CDR1 SGHRS and CDR2 YFSETQ. The V gene end was trimmed by 2 bases and the J gene end by 3 bases; junction bases not matched to a gene: 6. The full variable domain, rest sourced from reference TRBV5-1 and TRBJ2-2, is KAGVTQTPRYLIKTRGQQVTLSCSPISGHRSVSWYQQTPGQGLQFLFEYFSETQRNKGNFPGRFSGRQFSNSRSEMNVSTLELGDSALYLCASSLGLAGGPHTGELFFGEGSRLTVL.

This clone came up a few times. The V and J genes are TRBV5-1 and TRBJ2-7; possibly TRBD1 for D (8 bases). This CDR3 is built from 15 residues. CDR1 and CDR2 from the germline V gene are SGHRS and YFSETQ. V was pared by 7 bases and J by 4 bases, with 21 bases between. The CDR3 sequence: CASGPGGTGHYEQYF. DNA for the CDR3: TGCGCCAGCGGTCCCGGGGGGACAGGACATTACGAGCAGTACTTC.

The chain links TRBV6-5 to TRBJ1-6; 8 nucleotides agree with TRBD1. The CDR3 covers 14 residues. Trimming took 6 bases from V and 13 from J; bases not matched to a gene: 11. Germline-derived CDR1 and CDR2 are MNHEY and SVGAGI. CDR3 region: CASRTGQAGSPLHF. Written as DNA, the CDR3 is TGTGCCAGCAGGACGGGACAGGCCGGATCCCCCCTCCACTTT.

The chain recombines TRBV2 with TRBJ1-2; TRBD1 is a possible D gene (6 bases). The V end lost 7 bases, the J end lost 3 bases, and 12 bases lay between the germline ends. This CDR3 is 13 amino acids long. Germline V gives CDR1 SNHLY, CDR2 FYNNEI. In DNA, the CDR3 is TGTGCCAGCAACAAACAGGGATACTATGGCTACACCTTC. Amino acids: CASNKQGYYGYTF.

The gene calls are TRBV5-1 and TRBJ1-1; D possibly corresponds to TRBD1 (6 bases). This CDR3 region has 14 residues. In germline, CDR1 is SGHRS, CDR2 YFSETQ. Trimming removed 3 bases from V and 1 base from J, with 10 bases in between. The CDR3 DNA sequence: TGCGCCAGCAGCTACCAGGGACAGAACACTGAAGCTTTCTTT. Encoded protein: CASSYQGQNTEAFF.

The chain couples TRBV28 to TRBJ2-1; TRBD2 agrees at 14 bases. V trimming: 3 bases; J trimming: 8 bases; junction bases outside the gene matches: 9. CDR3 length: 17 residues. In germline, CDR1 is MDHEN, CDR2 SYDVKM. The CDR3 loop is CASSFGGLAGAGDEQFF. The CDR3 nucleotides are TGTGCCAGCAGTTTTGGGGGACTAGCGGGGGCAGGGGATGAGCAGTTCTTC.

V and J are TRBV11-2 and TRBJ1-5, with a weak D call TRBD1 (5 bases). CDR1 and CDR2 (germline): SGHAT, FQNNGV. The length of the CDR3 is 13 residues. Trimming took off 5 bases at V and 10 bases at J, with 15 bases between the two ends. In DNA form, the CDR3 reads TGTGCCAGCAGCACAGACAGAAATCCTCCCCAGCATTTT. Protein product: CASSTDRNPPQHF.

The rearrangement uses TRBV5-4 and TRBJ2-1; TRBD2 is a possible D gene (6 bases). Trimming shortened V by 0 bases and J by 7 bases, and 8 bases separated the two germline ends. The CDR3 loop spans 13 amino acids. Germline-derived CDR1 and CDR2 are SGHNT and YYREEE (reference sequence). The CDR3 DNA follows: TGTGCCAGCAGCTTGGCGGGGGAAAATGAGCAGTTCTTC. It specifies CASSLAGENEQFF.

The chain is built from TRBV3-1 (or the pseudogene TRBV3-2) and TRBJ1-2; 9 bases agree with TRBD1. The V gene's germline CDR1 is LGHDT and CDR2 YNNKEL (reference sequence). The CDR3 totals 16 residues. Trimming took 1 base from V and 5 from J; bases not matched to a gene: 8. CDR3 loop: CASSQVKQGARYGYTF. The DNA of the CDR3 is TGTGCCAGCAGCCAAGTTAAACAGGGGGCAAGATATGGCTACACCTTC.